This is a list of T cell receptor beta chains from one sample in a study of untreated major depressive disorder. TCRdb's table, derived via immunoSEQ multiplex PCR, lists solely in-frame clones and lacks some. The sample carries 10,000 to 15,000 clones, 80% to 95% recorded once. Sequenced: CD4+ T cells from PBMCs. The receptors were sampled from a man aged 25-40 years with major depressive disorder. Both conserved end residues are part of each CDR3. A D gene is named only where the DNA matches it firmly.

V	D	J	CDR3	DNA
TRBV2	-	TRBJ2-7	CASRAQVQGDEQYF	TGTGCCAGCAGGGCCCAGGTACAGGGCGACGAGCAGTACTTC
TRBV11-2	-	TRBJ1-4	CASSFGTANTGLFF	TGTGCCAGCAGCTTTGGGACTGCCAACACGGGACTGTTTTTT
TRBV4-2	-	TRBJ1-1	CASSQGDTREAFF	TGTGCCAGCAGCCAAGGGGACACCCGCGAAGCTTTCTTT
TRBV7-3	-	TRBJ2-5	CASSLRGTGTQETQYF	TGTGCCAGCAGCCTGCGGGGGACAGGTACGCAAGAGACCCAGTACTTC
TRBV5-6	TRBD2	TRBJ2-5	CASSLRAGVVQETQYF	TGTGCCAGCAGCTTACGAGCGGGGGTGGTACAAGAGACCCAGTACTTC
TRBV9	TRBD2	TRBJ2-3	CASSVATGRGGGDTQYF	TGTGCCAGCAGCGTAGCTACGGGGCGGGGGGGCGGAGATACGCAGTATTTT
TRBV30	-	TRBJ1-2	CAWSPRLGRRLYGYTF	TGTGCCTGGAGTCCGCGTTTGGGCAGACGACTCTATGGCTACACCTTC
TRBV6-1	TRBD1	TRBJ1-3	CASSGTGDANTIYF	TGTGCCAGCAGCGGGACAGGGGACGCAAACACCATATATTTT
TRBV5-5	TRBD1	TRBJ1-5	CASSSARGLQPQHF	TGTGCCAGCAGCTCCGCCAGGGGGCTTCAGCCCCAGCATTTT
TRBV4-2	-	TRBJ1-6	CASSSRDTWNSPLHF	TGTGCCAGCAGCTCCCGGGACACATGGAATTCACCCCTCCACTTT
TRBV30	-	TRBJ2-5	CAWSQPSLETQYF	TGTGCCTGGAGTCAGCCTAGCTTGGAGACCCAGTACTTC
TRBV2	-	TRBJ1-1	CASRRTANTEAFF	TGTGCCAGCAGGAGGACAGCGAACACTGAAGCTTTCTTT
TRBV29-1	-	TRBJ2-3	CSVEPARLDTQYF	TGCAGCGTTGAACCCGCCCGTCTAGATACGCAGTATTTT
TRBV18	TRBD2	TRBJ2-2	CASSRSSGGPNTGELFF	TGTGCCAGCTCGCGTTCTAGCGGGGGCCCGAACACCGGGGAGCTGTTTTTT
TRBV2	TRBD2	TRBJ2-3	CASSEGLAGITDTQYF	TGTGCCAGCAGTGAGGGACTAGCGGGGATCACAGATACGCAGTATTTT
TRBV14	TRBD1	TRBJ1-6	CASPQGVTYNSPLHF	TGTGCCAGCCCGCAGGGGGTAACCTATAATTCACCCCTCCACTTT
TRBV6-1	TRBD1	TRBJ1-2	CASSTGQGNYGYTF	TGTGCCAGCAGTACGGGACAGGGAAACTATGGCTACACCTTC
TRBV27	-	TRBJ2-7	CASSSEAYEQYF	TGTGCCAGCAGTTCCGAAGCCTACGAGCAGTACTTC
TRBV19	TRBD1	TRBJ1-1	CASSGSGQGGTEAFF	TGTGCCAGTAGTGGTTCGGGACAGGGGGGCACTGAAGCTTTCTTT
TRBV9	-	TRBJ1-4	CASSVGWGEGTNEKLFF	TGTGCCAGCAGCGTGGGTTGGGGTGAGGGGACTAATGAAAAACTGTTTTTT
TRBV5-1	-	TRBJ2-2	CASSLAGGKTGELFF	TGCGCCAGCAGCTTGGCCGGCGGGAAAACCGGGGAGCTGTTTTTT
TRBV16	TRBD1	TRBJ2-2	CASSRDRANTGELFF	TGTGCCAGCAGCAGGGACAGGGCGAACACCGGGGAGCTGTTTTTT
TRBV19	-	TRBJ1-2	CASSKGSYGYTF	TGTGCCAGTAGTAAGGGATCCTATGGCTACACCTTC
TRBV7-9	TRBD1	TRBJ1-4	CASSLAGQGAEKLFF	TGTGCCAGCAGCTTAGCCGGACAGGGGGCGGAAAAACTGTTTTTT
TRBV11-1	TRBD1	TRBJ1-6	CASSFLDRANSPLHF	TGTGCCAGCAGCTTCTTGGACAGGGCTAATTCACCCCTCCACTTT
TRBV7-9	-	TRBJ1-2	CASSSVGQGKRGYTF	TGTGCCAGCAGCTCCGTGGGGCAGGGGAAGAGGGGCTACACCTTC
TRBV2	TRBD1	TRBJ1-4	CASSRQGQTNEKLFF	TGTGCCAGCAGTCGACAGGGTCAAACTAATGAAAAACTGTTTTTT
TRBV7-9	-	TRBJ2-3	CASSSFRPGADTQYF	TGTGCCAGCAGCTCCTTTCGACCGGGCGCAGATACGCAGTATTTT
TRBV30	TRBD2	TRBJ2-1	CAWSEGLAGVHEQFF	TGTGCCTGGAGTGAAGGGCTAGCGGGGGTCCATGAGCAGTTCTTC
TRBV15	TRBD1	TRBJ2-1	CATSRGQGATYNEQFF	TGTGCCACCAGCAGAGGGCAGGGGGCAACCTACAATGAGCAGTTCTTC
TRBV7-9	TRBD1	TRBJ1-6	CAISGTGYNSPLHF	TGTGCCATCTCAGGGACAGGCTATAATTCACCCCTCCACTTT
TRBV28	-	TRBJ1-4	CASSLSGKGKHEKLFF	TGTGCCAGCAGTTTATCGGGGAAGGGTAAACATGAAAAACTGTTTTTT
TRBV30	TRBD1	TRBJ1-6	CAWTGGTGISSYNSPLHF	TGTGCCTGGACCGGAGGGACAGGGATAAGCTCCTATAATTCACCCCTCCACTTT
TRBV29-1	-	TRBJ1-2	CSDLDSLQGYTF	TGCAGCGATCTCGACAGTCTCCAGGGCTACACCTTC
TRBV4-1	TRBD1	TRBJ2-7	CASSQVGQGAIEQYF	TGCGCCAGCAGCCAAGTAGGACAGGGGGCGATCGAGCAGTACTTC
TRBV7-2	-	TRBJ1-1	CASSPYLNTEAFF	TGTGCCAGCAGCCCGTACTTGAACACTGAAGCTTTCTTT
TRBV13	-	TRBJ2-7	CASSLDISYEQYF	TGTGCCAGCAGCTTGGACATCTCCTACGAGCAGTACTTC
TRBV15	-	TRBJ2-7	CATSRDSYYEQYF	TGTGCCACCAGCAGAGACAGTTACTACGAGCAGTACTTC
TRBV7-9	-	TRBJ1-6	CASSLAGRHNSPLHF	TGTGCCAGCAGCTTAGCAGGGAGACATAATTCACCCCTCCACTTT
TRBV7-6	TRBD2	TRBJ2-1	CASSFAQTSGGYNEQFF	TGTGCCAGCAGCTTTGCCCAGACTAGCGGGGGGTACAATGAGCAGTTCTTC
TRBV5-4	-	TRBJ1-1	CASSLDYREAFF	TGTGCCAGCAGCTTGGATTACAGGGAGGCTTTCTTT
TRBV4-2	TRBD2	TRBJ2-1	CASSPSPAGGGNEQFF	TGTGCCAGCAGCCCCTCCCCAGCGGGGGGGGGCAATGAGCAGTTCTTC
TRBV2	TRBD1	TRBJ2-7	CASRTGQGISYEQYF	TGTGCCAGCAGAACGGGACAGGGGATATCCTACGAGCAGTACTTC
TRBV5-1	TRBD2	TRBJ2-2	CASSRTSGGAPVTGELFF	TGCGCCAGCAGTCGGACTAGCGGGGGGGCCCCTGTCACCGGGGAGCTGTTTTTT
TRBV5-6	-	TRBJ2-3	CASSFWTSTDTQYF	TGTGCCAGCAGCTTTTGGACTAGCACAGATACGCAGTATTTT
TRBV5-5	-	TRBJ2-3	CASSPPTWGGTDTQYF	TGTGCCAGCAGCCCACCGACCTGGGGAGGCACAGATACGCAGTATTTT
TRBV6-6	-	TRBJ2-5	CASSYSEALGETQYF	TGTGCCAGCAGTTACTCAGAGGCCCTGGGGGAGACCCAGTACTTC
TRBV5-1	-	TRBJ1-1	CASSLDQVTEAFF	TGCGCCAGCAGCTTGGATCAGGTCACTGAAGCTTTCTTT
TRBV9	-	TRBJ1-3	CASSLGTLDSGNTIYF	TGTGCCAGCAGCCTCGGGACACTTGACTCTGGAAACACCATATATTTT
TRBV30	-	TRBJ1-1	CAWSGGGGSHEAFF	TGTGCCTGGAGTGGAGGGGGGGGTTCGCATGAAGCTTTCTTT
TRBV5-1	TRBD2	TRBJ2-5	CASSLRTSGGAGETQYF	TGCGCCAGCAGCCTACGGACTAGCGGGGGGGCCGGCGAGACCCAGTACTTC
TRBV9	-	TRBJ2-5	CASSTTSSQETQYF	TGTGCCAGCAGTACCACTAGCTCACAAGAGACCCAGTACTTC
TRBV10-1	-	TRBJ2-1	CASSESGGYNEQFF	TGCGCCAGCAGTGAGTCAGGGGGTTACAATGAGCAGTTCTTC